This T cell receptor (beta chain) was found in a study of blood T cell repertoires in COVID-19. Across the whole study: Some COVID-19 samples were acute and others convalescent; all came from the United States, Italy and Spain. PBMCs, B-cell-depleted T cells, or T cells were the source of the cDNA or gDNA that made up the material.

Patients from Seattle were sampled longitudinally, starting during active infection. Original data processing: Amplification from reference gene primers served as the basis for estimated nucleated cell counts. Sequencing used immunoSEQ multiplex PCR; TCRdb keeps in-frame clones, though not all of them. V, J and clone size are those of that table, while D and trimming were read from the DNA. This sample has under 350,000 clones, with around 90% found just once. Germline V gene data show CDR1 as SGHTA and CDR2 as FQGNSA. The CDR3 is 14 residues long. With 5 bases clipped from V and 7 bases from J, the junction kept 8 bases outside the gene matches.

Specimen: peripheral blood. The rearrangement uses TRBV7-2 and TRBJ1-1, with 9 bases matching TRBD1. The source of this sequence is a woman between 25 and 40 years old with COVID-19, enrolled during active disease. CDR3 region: CASSLVQGAFEAFF. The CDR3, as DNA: TGTGCCAGCAGCCTTGTACAGGGGGCGTTTGAAGCTTTCTTT.